This paragraph reports one T cell receptor beta chain. J lost 3 bases, V lost 6 bases, and 7 bases had no gene match. Germline CDR1 is DFQATT and CDR2 is SNEGSKA (reference sequence). This CDR3 has 16 amino acids. The library targeted TCRbeta and was prepared with unique molecular identifiers. TCRdb passed the PCR reads through MiXCR, listing each CDR3 protein once. The data show roughly 300,000 distinct CDR3 sequences, 10% seen once. This record comes from a study of T-cell reconstitution after alpha-beta-depleted transplantation in children. The rearrangement uses TRBV20-1 and TRBJ2-1; 14 nucleotides match TRBD2. The source was PBMCs from the stem cell graft donor, collected from the stem cell graft. This clonotype originated in a human donor who donated a stem cell graft to a child with acute lymphoblastic leukemia. Here the CDR3 DNA reads TGCAGTGCCCCCCAGGGACTAGCGGGGGACTACAATGAGCAGTTCTTC. Translated, it gives CSAPQGLAGDYNEQFF.